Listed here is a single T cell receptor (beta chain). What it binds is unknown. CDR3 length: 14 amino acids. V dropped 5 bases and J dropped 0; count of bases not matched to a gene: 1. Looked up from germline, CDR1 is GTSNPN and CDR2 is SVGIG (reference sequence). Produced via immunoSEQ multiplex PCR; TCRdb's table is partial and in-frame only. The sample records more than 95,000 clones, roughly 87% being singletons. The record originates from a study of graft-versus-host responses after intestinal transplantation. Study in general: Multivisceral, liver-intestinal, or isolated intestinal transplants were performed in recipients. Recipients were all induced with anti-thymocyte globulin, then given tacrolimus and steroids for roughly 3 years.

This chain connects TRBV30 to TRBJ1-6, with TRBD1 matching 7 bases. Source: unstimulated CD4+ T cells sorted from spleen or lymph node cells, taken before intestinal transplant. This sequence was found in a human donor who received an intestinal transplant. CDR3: CAWRDSSYNSPLHF. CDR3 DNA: TGTGCCTGGCGGGACAGCTCCTATAATTCACCCCTCCACTTT.